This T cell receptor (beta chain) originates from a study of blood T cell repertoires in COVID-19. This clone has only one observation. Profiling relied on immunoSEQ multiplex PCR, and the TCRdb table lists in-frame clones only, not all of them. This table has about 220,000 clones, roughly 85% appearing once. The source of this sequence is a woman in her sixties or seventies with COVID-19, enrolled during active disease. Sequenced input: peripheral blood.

CDR3 sequence (DNA): TGTGCCAGCAGCTTGGGGGACATCATACAGCCCCAGCATTTT. As protein: CASSLGDIIQPQHF. The genes are TRBV5-6 and TRBJ1-5; tentatively, D is TRBD1 (6 bases). Looked up from germline, CDR1 is SGHDT and CDR2 is YYEEEE. The CDR3 has 14 amino acids. V gave up 0 bases and J gave up 7 bases, with 11 bases separating them.